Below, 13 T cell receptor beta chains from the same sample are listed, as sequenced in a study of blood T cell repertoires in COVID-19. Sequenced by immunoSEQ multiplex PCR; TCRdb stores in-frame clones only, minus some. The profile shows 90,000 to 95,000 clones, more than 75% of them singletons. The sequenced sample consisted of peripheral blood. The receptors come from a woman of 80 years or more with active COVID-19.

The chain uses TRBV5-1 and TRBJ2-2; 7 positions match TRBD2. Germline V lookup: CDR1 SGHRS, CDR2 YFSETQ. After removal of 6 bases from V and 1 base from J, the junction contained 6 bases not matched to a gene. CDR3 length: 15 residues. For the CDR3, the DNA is TGCGCCAGCAAGGGAGGGGTAAAGAACACCGGGGAGCTGTTTTTT. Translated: CASKGGVKNTGELFF.

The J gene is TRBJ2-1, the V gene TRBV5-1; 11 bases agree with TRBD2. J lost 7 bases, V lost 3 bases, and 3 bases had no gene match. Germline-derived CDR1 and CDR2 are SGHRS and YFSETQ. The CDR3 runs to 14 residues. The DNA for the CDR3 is TGCGCCAGCAGCTCTAGCGGGGGGCCTAATGAGCAGTTCTTC. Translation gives CASSSSGGPNEQFF.

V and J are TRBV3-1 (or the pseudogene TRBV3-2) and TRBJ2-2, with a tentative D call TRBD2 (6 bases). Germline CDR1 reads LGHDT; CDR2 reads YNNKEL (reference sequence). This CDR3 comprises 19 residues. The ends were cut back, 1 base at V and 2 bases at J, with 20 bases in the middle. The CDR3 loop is CASSQVWVEEGSNTGELFF. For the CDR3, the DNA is TGTGCCAGCAGCCAAGTCTGGGTAGAGGAGGGATCCAACACCGGGGAGCTGTTTTTT.

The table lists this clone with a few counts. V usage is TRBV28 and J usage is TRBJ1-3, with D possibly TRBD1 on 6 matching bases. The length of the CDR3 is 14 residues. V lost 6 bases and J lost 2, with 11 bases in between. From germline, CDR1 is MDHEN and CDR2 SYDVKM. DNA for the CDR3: TGTGCCAGCAGCATCGGGGGGCCTGGAAACACCATATATTTT. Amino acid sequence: CASSIGGPGNTIYF.

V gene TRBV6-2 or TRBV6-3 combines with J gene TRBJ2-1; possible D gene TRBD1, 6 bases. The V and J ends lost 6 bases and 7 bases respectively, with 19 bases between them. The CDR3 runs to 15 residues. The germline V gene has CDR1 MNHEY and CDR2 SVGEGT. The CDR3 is CASSRRDKSLNEQFF. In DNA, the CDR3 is TGTGCCAGCAGCCGCCGGGACAAGTCTTTGAATGAGCAGTTCTTC.

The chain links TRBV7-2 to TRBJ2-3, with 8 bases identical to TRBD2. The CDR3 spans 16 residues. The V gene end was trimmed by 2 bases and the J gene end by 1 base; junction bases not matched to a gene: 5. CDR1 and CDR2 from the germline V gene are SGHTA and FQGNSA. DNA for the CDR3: TGTGCCAGCAGCTTACGTAGTAGCGGGGGCACAGATACGCAGTATTTT. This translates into CASSLRSSGGTDTQYF. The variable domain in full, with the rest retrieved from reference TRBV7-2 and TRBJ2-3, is GAGVSQSPSNKVTEKGKDVELRCDPISGHTALYWYRQSLGQGLEFLIYFQGNSAPDKSGLPSDRFSAERTGGSVSTLTIQRTQQEDSAVYLCASSLRSSGGTDTQYFGPGTRLTVL.

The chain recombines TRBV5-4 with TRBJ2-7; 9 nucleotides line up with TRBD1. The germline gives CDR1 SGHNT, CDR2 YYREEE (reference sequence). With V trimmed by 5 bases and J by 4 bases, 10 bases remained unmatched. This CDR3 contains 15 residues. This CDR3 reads CASSSARTGAYEQYF. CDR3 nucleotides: TGTGCCAGCAGTTCCGCTAGGACAGGGGCTTACGAGCAGTACTTC.

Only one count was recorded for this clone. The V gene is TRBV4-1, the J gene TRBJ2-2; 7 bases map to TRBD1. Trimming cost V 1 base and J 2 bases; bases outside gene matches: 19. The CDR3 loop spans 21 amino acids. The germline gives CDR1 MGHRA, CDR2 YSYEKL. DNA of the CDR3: TGCGCCAGCAGCCAAGGGACAGGCCTTGAATTCTCGGCCCCTAACACCGGGGAGCTGTTTTTT. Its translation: CASSQGTGLEFSAPNTGELFF.

The CDR3 DNA reads TGTGCCACCGGGGGTCCGGGACAGGGAGCCGAGCAGTACTTC. It codes for CATGGPGQGAEQYF. The chain couples TRBV24-1 to TRBJ2-7; TRBD1 aligns across 9 bases. From germline, CDR1 is KGHDR and CDR2 SFDVKD. The CDR3 length is 14 residues. V dropped 9 bases and J dropped 6; count of bases not matched to a gene: 11.

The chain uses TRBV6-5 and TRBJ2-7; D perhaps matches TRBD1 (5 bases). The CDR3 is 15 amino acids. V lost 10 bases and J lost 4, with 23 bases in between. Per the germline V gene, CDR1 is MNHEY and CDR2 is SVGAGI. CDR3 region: CAIDPFDRDPYEQYF. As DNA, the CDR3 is TGTGCCATCGATCCCTTTGACAGAGATCCGTACGAGCAGTACTTC.

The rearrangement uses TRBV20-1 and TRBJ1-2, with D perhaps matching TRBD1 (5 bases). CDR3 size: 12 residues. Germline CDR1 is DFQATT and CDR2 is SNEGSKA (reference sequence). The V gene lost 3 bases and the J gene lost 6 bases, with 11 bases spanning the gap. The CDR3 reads CSASFQGDGYTF. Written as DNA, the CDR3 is TGCAGTGCTAGTTTTCAGGGCGATGGCTACACCTTC.

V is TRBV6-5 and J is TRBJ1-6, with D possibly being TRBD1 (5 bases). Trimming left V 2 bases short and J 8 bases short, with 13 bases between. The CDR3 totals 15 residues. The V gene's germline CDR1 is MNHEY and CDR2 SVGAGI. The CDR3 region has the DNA TGTGCCAGCAGTTACCGGGGGATTAGTGATTCACCCCTCCACTTT. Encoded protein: CASSYRGISDSPLHF.

The CDR3 is CASCKQDLGTDTQYF. The CDR3 DNA follows: TGTGCCAGCTGTAAACAGGACCTGGGCACAGATACGCAGTATTTT. V gene TRBV7-2 combines with J gene TRBJ2-3, with D possibly TRBD1 on 5 matching bases. CDR3 size: 15 residues. V was clipped by 8 bases and J by 1 base, with 16 bases between them. Germline V gene data show CDR1 as SGHTA and CDR2 as FQGNSA.